Listed below are T cell receptor beta chains from one sample, sequenced in a study of shared clonotypes between healthy human individuals. The method was immunoSEQ multiplex PCR; TCRdb's version includes in-frame clones alone and lacks a portion of them. Of 2,500,000 or so clones listed, over 85% are singletons. Sequencing was done on a sample of naive CD4+ T cells from PBMCs. The receptors stem from a man younger than 30 in good health. Some clones in this sample may be carry-over from other donors' samples. The CDR3 runs from the conserved cysteine through the conserved F or W.

j_call cdr3_length v_call cdr3_aa
TRBJ1-5 14 TRBV4-2 CASSQEARGQPQHF
TRBJ2-7 14 TRBV6-5 CASSYPPGEYEQYF
TRBJ2-1 15 TRBV23-1 CASSQRDPSYNEQFF
TRBJ1-1 14 TRBV28 CASSLTGTNTEAFF
TRBJ1-1 16 TRBV2 CASSEDIRGLNTEAFF
TRBJ1-3 13 TRBV7-9 CASSRDNGNTIYF
TRBJ1-4 14 TRBV4-2 CASSLEGLGEKLFF
TRBJ2-1 16 TRBV27 CASSYRTSGALNEQFF
TRBJ1-1 16 TRBV29-1 CSVPARDAIAGTEAFF
TRBJ2-2 15 TRBV11-2 CASSPRLGNTGELFF
TRBJ2-2 16 TRBV4-3 CASSQARKTRTGELFF
TRBJ1-5 17 TRBV5-1 CASSLGPGTGDNQPQHF
TRBJ2-1 15 TRBV9 CASSRVPGSYNEQFF
TRBJ2-3 14 TRBV5-4 CASTPGKGTDTQYF
TRBJ2-5 13 TRBV9 CASSVDLQETQYF